Included here is one T cell receptor (beta chain) sequence, with context. The data originate from a study of blood T cells in healthy people across ages. The CDR3 has 14 residues. Germline loops: CDR1 MNHEY, CDR2 SVGAGI. A second about 7 to 12 cycle PCR used barcoded and J-beta primers. Each cDNA molecule, via a template-switch adaptor with 12 random nucleotides, was tagged. Researchers report that each sample yielded at least 3 million CDR3-containing paired-end reads. MiXCR, run by TCRdb on the 5' RACE reads, gives a single entry per CDR3 protein. The sample yields around 1,000,000 distinct CDR3 sequences, less than 25% seen once. The same specimen was also included in a second study, on T cells of mothers and their children.

Source material: blood. This TCR was recovered from a girl aged 2-10 years in good health. The gene calls are TRBV6-5 and TRBJ2-5, with TRBD2 matching 7 bases. The end of the DNA is better explained by TRBJ2-1, so the J call may be wrong. This CDR3 is CASRLSGKSNEQFF. CDR3 nucleotide sequence: TGTGCCAGCCGTCTCAGCGGGAAGTCCAATGAGCAGTTCTTC.